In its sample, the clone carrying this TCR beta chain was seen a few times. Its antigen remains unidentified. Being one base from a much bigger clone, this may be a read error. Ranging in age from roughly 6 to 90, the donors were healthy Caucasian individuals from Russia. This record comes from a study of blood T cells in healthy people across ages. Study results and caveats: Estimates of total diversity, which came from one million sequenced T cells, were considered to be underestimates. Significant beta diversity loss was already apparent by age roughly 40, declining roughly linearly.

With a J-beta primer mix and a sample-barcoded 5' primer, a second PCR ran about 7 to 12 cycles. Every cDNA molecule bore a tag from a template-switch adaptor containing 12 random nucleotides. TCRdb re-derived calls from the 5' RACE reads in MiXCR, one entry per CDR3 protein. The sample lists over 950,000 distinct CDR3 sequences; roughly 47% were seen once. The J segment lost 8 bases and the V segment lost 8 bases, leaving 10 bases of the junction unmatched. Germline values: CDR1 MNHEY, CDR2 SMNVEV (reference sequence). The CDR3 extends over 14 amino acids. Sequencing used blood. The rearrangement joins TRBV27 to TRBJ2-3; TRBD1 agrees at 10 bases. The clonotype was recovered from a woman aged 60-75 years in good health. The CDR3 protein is CASGPGQGFGTQYF. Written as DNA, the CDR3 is TGTGCCAGCGGACCGGGACAGGGGTTCGGTACGCAGTATTTT.